The 13 T cell receptor beta chains presented below share a single source sample, sequenced in a study of blood T cell repertoires in COVID-19. Generated by immunoSEQ multiplex PCR, the TCRdb table keeps only in-frame clones and is missing some. The repertoire holds some 260,000 clones, with roughly 84% as singletons. Sequenced: peripheral blood. The receptors were gathered from a woman aged 18 to 35 with acute or convalescent COVID-19.

V usage is TRBV30 and J usage is TRBJ1-6, with TRBD1 identical over 9 bases. CDR1 and CDR2 (germline): GTSNPN, SVGIG (reference sequence). The junction had 5 bases not matched to a gene; V was cut back by 2 bases and J by 9 bases. The CDR3 length is 14 residues. The CDR3, as DNA: TGTGCCTGGAGTCCGGGACAGGGTACTTCACCCCTCCACTTT. Translating it yields CAWSPGQGTSPLHF.

V and J are TRBV5-4 and TRBJ1-2, with D unclear. Between the trimmed V and J ends, which lost 2 bases and 2 bases, there was a span of 7 bases. Per germline, CDR1 SGHNT and CDR2 YYREEE (reference sequence). The CDR3 totals 13 residues. The CDR3 nucleotides are TGTGCCAGCAGCTTTGCGGGGAACTATGGCTACACCTTC. Translating gives CASSFAGNYGYTF.

The chain combines TRBV5-1 with TRBJ2-3, with 8 bases identical to TRBD2. The CDR3 loop spans 16 amino acids. J lost 6 bases, V lost 4 bases, and 13 bases had no gene match. Germline V gene data show CDR1 as SGHRS and CDR2 as YFSETQ. CDR3 DNA: TGCGCCAGCAGCCCCCCTACTAGCGGAAAGGGGGATACGCAGTATTTT. Protein: CASSPPTSGKGDTQYF.

To note about this clone: A much larger clone differs from this one at a single base, so this may be a read error. The V and J genes are TRBV9 and TRBJ1-6, with 8 bases identical to TRBD1. Germline values: CDR1 SGDLS, CDR2 YYNGEE. V lost 0 bases to trimming and J lost 7 bases; unmatched junction nucleotides: 0. This CDR3 has 14 amino acids. This CDR3 is CASSVDRGNSPLHF. For the CDR3, the DNA is TGTGCCAGCAGCGTAGACAGGGGGAATTCACCCCTCCACTTT.

The J gene is TRBJ1-5, the V gene TRBV7-8; 7 bases agree with TRBD1. Germline V gene lookup returns CDR1 SGHVS and CDR2 FQNEAQ. There are 15 residues in the CDR3. With 5 bases clipped from V and 0 bases from J, the junction kept 4 bases outside the gene matches. The CDR3 protein is CASSPDRNSNQPQHF. The CDR3 region has the DNA TGTGCCAGCAGCCCGGACAGGAATAGCAATCAGCCCCAGCATTTT.

The chain uses TRBV5-4 and TRBJ2-6; 12 nucleotides line up with TRBD2. CDR1 and CDR2 from the germline V gene are SGHNT and YYREEE (reference sequence). The ends lost 9 bases at V and 3 bases at J; junction bases unmatched: 7. The CDR3 has 16 amino acids. CDR3 coding DNA: TGTGCCACACGGACTAGCGGGATACGTGGGGCCAACGTCCTGACTTTC. Translated, it gives CATRTSGIRGANVLTF.

The rearrangement uses TRBV6-2 or TRBV6-3 and TRBJ2-7; 10 nucleotides match TRBD2. The germline V gene encodes CDR1 MNHEY and CDR2 SVGEGT. The ends lost 5 bases at V and 6 bases at J; junction bases unmatched: 4. This CDR3 comprises 13 residues. The CDR3 reads CASSIRTSGEQYF. The CDR3 region has the DNA TGTGCCAGCAGTATCCGGACTAGCGGCGAGCAGTACTTC.

This chain uses TRBV27 with TRBJ2-7; TRBD2 aligns across 8 bases. This CDR3 is built from 16 residues. Germline V lookup: CDR1 MNHEY, CDR2 SMNVEV (reference sequence). V lost 4 bases to trimming and J lost 2 bases; unmatched junction nucleotides: 10. DNA of the CDR3: TGTGCCAGCAGTTCCGTAGCGGGATTTTTCACCTACGAGCAGTACTTC. Encoded protein: CASSSVAGFFTYEQYF.

CDR3 nucleotides: TGTGCCAGCAGCTTGACCCAGGCGTTTTCACCCCTCCACTTT. It translates to CASSLTQAFSPLHF. The J gene is TRBJ1-6, the V gene TRBV7-9; D gene ambiguous. Germline CDR1 and CDR2: SEHNR and FQNEAQ (reference sequence). With 3 bases removed from V and 9 bases from J, the gap between germline ends came to 12 bases. The CDR3 length is 14 residues. Supplemented by reference TRBV7-9 and TRBJ1-6, the full variable domain reads DTGVSQNPRHKITKRGQNVTFRCDPISEHNRLYWYRQTLGQGPEFLTYFQNEAQLEKSRLLSDRFSAERPKGSFSTLEIQRTEQGDSAMYLCASSLTQAFSPLHFGNGTRLTVT.

The chain has TRBV5-8 and TRBJ1-1; a possible D gene is TRBD1 (6 bases). V gave up 6 bases and J gave up 0 bases, with 18 bases separating them. CDR1 is SGHTS and CDR2 is YDEGEE in the germline V gene. The CDR3 totals 16 residues. The CDR3 is CASTSAGADMNTEAFF. The DNA of the CDR3 is TGTGCCAGCACCTCCGCGGGGGCAGACATGAACACTGAAGCTTTCTTT.

The chain joins TRBV6-2 or TRBV6-3 to TRBJ2-1, with 9 bases identical to TRBD2. V trimming: 2 bases; J trimming: 7 bases; junction bases outside the gene matches: 15. CDR1 is MNHEY, CDR2 SVGEGT, per germline. This CDR3 has 18 residues. The CDR3 sequence: CASSYTLLSSGRGNEQFF. CDR3 nucleotides: TGTGCCAGCAGTTACACCCTTCTGAGTAGCGGGAGAGGGAATGAGCAGTTCTTC.

The CDR3 DNA is TGTGCCAGCAGCGCTCAGGGAGGTGAAAAACTGTTTTTT. Residues: CASSAQGGEKLFF. The rearrangement links TRBV9 to TRBJ1-4; tentative D call: TRBD1 (5 bases). Germline-derived CDR1 and CDR2 are SGDLS and YYNGEE. V gave up 3 bases and J gave up 7 bases, with 10 bases separating them. The CDR3 contains 13 residues.

V usage is TRBV7-3 and J usage is TRBJ2-3, with 9 bases identical to TRBD2. This CDR3 spans 18 amino acids. V was pared by 0 bases and J by 2 bases, with 9 bases of the junction left unmatched. Germline CDR1 and CDR2: SGHTA and FQGTGA. The CDR3 region is CASSLTSSAGGTTDTQYF. As DNA, the CDR3 is TGTGCCAGCAGCTTAACCTCCAGCGCGGGAGGGACCACAGATACGCAGTATTTT.